This T cell receptor beta chain originates from a study of vaccination and CD4 T cells after COVID-19. The wider study: It was a median about 93 days after diagnosis, with a range of 35 to 161, that post-COVID samples were drawn. For a few convalescent patients, sampling occurred both at day 14 and at days 161 to 241 after vaccination. Findings and caveats of the study: Spike mono-reactivity was found in 304 of the 307 vaccine-specific clones identified in convalescent patients.

The assay that was used to sequence DNA from cultured CD4+ T cells was the Oncomine TCR Beta short-read assay. TCRdb used MiXCR to reprocess the PCR reads, holding one entry per CDR3 protein. The data contain some 24,000 distinct CDR3 sequences, around 40% of them seen just once; the ten biggest clones take up 3.5% to 5%. Remarks on this clonotype: The antigen remains undetermined. Relative to the germline gene, one junction end is altered; a read error may explain this.

The CDR3 has 15 amino acids. Germline values: CDR1 SSHAT, CDR2 FNYEAQ (reference sequence). Time point given: late sampling 161 to 241 days after vaccination in three convalescent patients. This sample's treatment: approximately nine-day PBMC culture with coronavirus spike peptide pools or control peptides (ViraFEST assay). The input for sequencing was CD4+ T cells from blood, cultured in vitro, taken about 7 months after SARS-CoV-2 vaccination. This sequence originates from a human donor who had recovered from COVID-19. This chain connects TRBV7-7 to TRBJ2-7; TRBD1 or TRBD2 may be the D gene (6 bases each). This chain's CDR3 is CASSQGPKGGYEQYF. The CDR3, as DNA: TGTGCTAGCAGCCAAGGGCCCAAGGGGGGATACGAGCAGTACTTC.